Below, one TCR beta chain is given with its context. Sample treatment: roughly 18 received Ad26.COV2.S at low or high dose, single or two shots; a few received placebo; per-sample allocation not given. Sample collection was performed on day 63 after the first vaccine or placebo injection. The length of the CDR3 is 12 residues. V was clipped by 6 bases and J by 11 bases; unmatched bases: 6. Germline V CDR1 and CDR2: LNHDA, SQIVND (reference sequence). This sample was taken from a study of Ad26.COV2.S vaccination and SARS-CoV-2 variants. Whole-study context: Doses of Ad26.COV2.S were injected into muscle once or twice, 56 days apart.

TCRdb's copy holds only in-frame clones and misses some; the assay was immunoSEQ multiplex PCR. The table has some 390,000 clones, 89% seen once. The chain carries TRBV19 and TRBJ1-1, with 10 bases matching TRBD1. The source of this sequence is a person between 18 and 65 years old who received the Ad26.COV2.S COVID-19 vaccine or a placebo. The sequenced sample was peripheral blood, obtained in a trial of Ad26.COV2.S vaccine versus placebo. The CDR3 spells CASSDRGRLAFF. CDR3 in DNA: TGTGCCAGTAGCGACAGGGGGCGGTTGGCTTTCTTT.